The 7 T cell receptor beta chains listed next were all sequenced from one sample in a study of cytotoxic CD8 clonotypes in ibrutinib-treated CLL. Only in-frame clones appear in the TCRdb table, and some are missing; sequencing was by immunoSEQ multiplex PCR. The table lists approximately 340,000 clones, roughly 70% of them singletons. Sequenced here: PBMCs, sampled after 36 months of ibrutinib treatment. The receptors come from a human donor with chronic lymphocytic leukemia.

The V gene is TRBV5-1, the J gene TRBJ2-6; possibly TRBD1 or TRBD2 for D (6 bases each). V shed 1 base and J shed 0 bases, with 11 bases lying between them. This CDR3 contains 17 residues. Germline-derived CDR1 and CDR2 are SGHRS and YFSETQ. The CDR3, as DNA: TGCGCCAGCAGCTTGCTAGGGGGGACCTCTGGGGCCAACGTCCTGACTTTC. Amino acids: CASSLLGGTSGANVLTF. The whole variable domain, filled in from reference TRBV5-1 and TRBJ2-6, reads KAGVTQTPRYLIKTRGQQVTLSCSPISGHRSVSWYQQTPGQGLQFLFEYFSETQRNKGNFPGRFSGRQFSNSRSEMNVSTLELGDSALYLCASSLLGGTSGANVLTFGAGSRLTVL.

This clone was counted a single time. The V call is TRBV5-5, the J call TRBJ1-3; no definite D call. The germline gives CDR1 SGHKS, CDR2 YYEKEE (reference sequence). This CDR3 is 15 amino acids long. Trimming pared 0 bases from V and 0 bases from J, leaving 7 bases between. The CDR3 loop reads CASSLALSSGNTIYF. In DNA, the CDR3 is TGTGCCAGCAGCTTGGCTTTGTCCTCTGGAAACACCATATATTTT.

This clone was seen more than once but under ten times. The chain links TRBV7-9 to TRBJ1-3; no clear D. Looked up from germline, CDR1 is SEHNR and CDR2 is FQNEAQ (reference sequence). This CDR3 region has 12 residues. Trimming removed 8 bases from V and 4 bases from J, with 9 bases in between. The CDR3 protein is CASLSGGNTIYF. DNA of the CDR3: TGTGCCAGCCTCTCCGGGGGAAACACCATATATTTT. Full variable domain (missing parts from reference TRBV7-9 and TRBJ1-3): DTGVSQNPRHKITKRGQNVTFRCDPISEHNRLYWYRQTLGQGPEFLTYFQNEAQLEKSRLLSDRFSAERPKGSFSTLEIQRTEQGDSAMYLCASLSGGNTIYFGEGSWLTVV.

The chain links TRBV9 to TRBJ2-7; TRBD2 aligns across 11 bases. The CDR3 is 16 amino acids. In germline, CDR1 is SGDLS, CDR2 YYNGEE. J was trimmed by 5 bases and V by 4 bases; bases with no gene match: 11. The CDR3 is CASSPHSGRANDEQYF. DNA of the CDR3: TGTGCCAGCAGCCCCCATAGCGGGAGGGCCAACGACGAGCAGTACTTC.

The rearrangement links TRBV7-9 to TRBJ2-7; 7 bases agree with TRBD1. Losses at the gene ends were 0 bases for V and 0 bases for J; bases not matched to a gene: 5. The CDR3 spans 16 residues. CDR1 and CDR2 from the germline V gene are SEHNR and FQNEAQ (reference sequence). The CDR3 reads CASSLARTGTSYEQYF. The CDR3 DNA sequence: TGTGCCAGCAGCTTAGCAAGGACAGGAACCTCCTACGAGCAGTACTTC. Variable domain in full (rest from reference TRBV7-9 and TRBJ2-7): DTGVSQNPRHKITKRGQNVTFRCDPISEHNRLYWYRQTLGQGPEFLTYFQNEAQLEKSRLLSDRFSAERPKGSFSTLEIQRTEQGDSAMYLCASSLARTGTSYEQYFGPGTRLTVT.

V and J are TRBV2 and TRBJ2-7; D uncertain. The germline V and J ends were trimmed by 2 bases and 1 base, with 15 bases remaining between them. This CDR3 has 16 amino acids. CDR1 SNHLY and CDR2 FYNNEI come from the germline V gene. CDR3 DNA sequence: TGTGCCAGCAGTGAACGGATGGGGTTCACGTCCTACGAGCAGTACTTC. It encodes CASSERMGFTSYEQYF.

V gene TRBV15 combines with J gene TRBJ2-3; 8 bases fit TRBD2. V gave up 0 bases and J gave up 4 bases; unmatched junction bases: 6. Germline CDR1 and CDR2: LNHNV and YYDKDF (reference sequence). CDR3 size: 16 residues. This CDR3 is CATSRDHGLASDTQYF. The CDR3 nucleotides read TGTGCCACCAGCAGAGATCATGGACTAGCCTCAGATACGCAGTATTTT. Drawing the rest from reference TRBV15 and TRBJ2-3, the complete variable domain is DAMVIQNPRYQVTQFGKPVTLSCSQTLNHNVMYWYQQKSSQAPKLLFHYYDKDFNNEADTPDNFQSRRPNTSFCFLDIRSPGLGDTAMYLCATSRDHGLASDTQYFGPGTRLTVL.